One TCR beta chain is described in this entry. The sample originates from a study of blood T cell repertoires in COVID-19. Overall study context: Italy, Spain and the United States were the sources of the convalescent and acute COVID-19 samples. PBMCs, B-cell-depleted T cells, or T cells were the source of the cDNA or gDNA that made up the material.

The CDR3 consists of 15 residues. The germline V and J ends were trimmed by 2 bases and 7 bases, with 15 bases remaining between them. Germline V gene data show CDR1 as KGHSH and CDR2 as LQKENI. Per the original data handling: Quantification of nucleated cells was approximated via reference gene primer amplification. TCRdb keeps only in-frame clones here, not all; method: immunoSEQ multiplex PCR. The V and J calls and clone size were taken over from that table, and D and trimming were inferred from the DNA. The repertoire consists of under 200,000 clones, with 80% occurring once and the leading ten covering approximately 6.9%.

The source is a man aged 60 to 75 with acute or convalescent COVID-19. Sequencing input: peripheral blood. This rearrangement joins TRBV18 to TRBJ2-1; a weak D match, TRBD2 (6 bases). CDR3 nucleotides: TGTGCCAGCTCACCAAGGGCGGGAAATACGAATGAGCAGTTCTTC. Its protein product is CASSPRAGNTNEQFF.